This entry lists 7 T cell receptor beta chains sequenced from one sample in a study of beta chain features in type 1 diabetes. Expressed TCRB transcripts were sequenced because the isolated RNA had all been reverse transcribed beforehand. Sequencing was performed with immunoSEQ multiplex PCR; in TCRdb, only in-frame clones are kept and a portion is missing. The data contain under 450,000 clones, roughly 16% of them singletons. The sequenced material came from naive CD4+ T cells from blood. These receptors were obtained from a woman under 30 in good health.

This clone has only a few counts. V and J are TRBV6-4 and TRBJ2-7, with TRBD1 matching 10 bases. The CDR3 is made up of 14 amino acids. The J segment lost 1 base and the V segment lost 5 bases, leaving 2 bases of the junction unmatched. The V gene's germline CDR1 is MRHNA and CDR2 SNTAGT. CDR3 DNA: TGTGCCAGCAGTCCGGACAGGGGGTCCTACGAGCAGTACTTC. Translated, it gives CASSPDRGSYEQYF.

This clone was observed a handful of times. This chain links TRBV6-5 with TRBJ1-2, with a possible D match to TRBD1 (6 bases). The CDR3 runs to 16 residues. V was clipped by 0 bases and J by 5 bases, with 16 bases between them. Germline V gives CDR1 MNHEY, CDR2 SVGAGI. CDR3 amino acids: CASSYSMLGAGYGYTF. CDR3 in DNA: TGTGCCAGCAGTTACTCGATGTTGGGGGCCGGGTATGGCTACACCTTC.

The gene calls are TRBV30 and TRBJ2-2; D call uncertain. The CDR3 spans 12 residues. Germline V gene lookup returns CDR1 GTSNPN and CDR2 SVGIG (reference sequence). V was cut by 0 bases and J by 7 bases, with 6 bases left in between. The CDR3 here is CAWSVLVGELFF. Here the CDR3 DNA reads TGTGCCTGGAGTGTACTGGTCGGGGAGCTGTTTTTT.

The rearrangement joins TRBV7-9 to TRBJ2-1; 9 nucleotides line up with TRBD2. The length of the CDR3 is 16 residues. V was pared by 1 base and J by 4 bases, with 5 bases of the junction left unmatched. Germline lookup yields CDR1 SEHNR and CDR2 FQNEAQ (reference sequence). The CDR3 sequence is CASSLVGSGSYNEQFF. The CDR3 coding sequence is TGTGCCAGCAGCTTAGTGGGTAGCGGGAGTTACAATGAGCAGTTCTTC.

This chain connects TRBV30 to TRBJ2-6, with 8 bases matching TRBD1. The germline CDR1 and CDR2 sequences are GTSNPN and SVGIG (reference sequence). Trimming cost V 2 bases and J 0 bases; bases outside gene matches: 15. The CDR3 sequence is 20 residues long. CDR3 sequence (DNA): TGTGCCTGGAGTCCTAGGGGATCCAGGGGGCTACGCTCTGGGGCCAACGTCCTGACTTTC. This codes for CAWSPRGSRGLRSGANVLTF.

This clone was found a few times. For the CDR3, the DNA is TGTGCCAGCAGCGCGGGGGGGAGTGTAGCGAACGAGCAGTACTTC. Translation: CASSAGGSVANEQYF. This rearrangement joins TRBV9 to TRBJ2-7; 8 bases map to TRBD2. With V trimmed by 3 bases and J by 5 bases, 10 bases remained unmatched. Germline V lookup: CDR1 SGDLS, CDR2 YYNGEE. The CDR3 has 15 amino acids.

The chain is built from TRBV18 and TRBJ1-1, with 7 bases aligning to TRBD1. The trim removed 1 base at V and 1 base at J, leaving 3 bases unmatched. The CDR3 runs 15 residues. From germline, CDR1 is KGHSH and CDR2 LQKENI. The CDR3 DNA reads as TGTGCCAGCTCACCACTTAGGGGGCCGAACACTGAAGCTTTCTTT. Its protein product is CASSPLRGPNTEAFF.